Below are 3 T cell receptor beta chains sequenced from a single sample in a study of blood T cells in healthy people across ages. A sample-barcoded 5' primer and a J-beta primer mix were used in a second PCR of roughly 7 to 11 cycles. TCRdb reanalysed the 5' RACE reads using MiXCR and keeps one entry per CDR3 protein. The profile shows over 950,000 distinct CDR3 sequences, roughly half of them singletons. The specimen sequenced was blood. Source of these receptors: a woman aged 60-70 years in good health.

V and J are TRBV2 and TRBJ2-7; 7 nucleotides align to TRBD2. The end of the DNA aligns better with TRBJ2-5, so the J call may be wrong. CDR3 length: 16 residues. CDR1 and CDR2 from the germline V gene are SNHLY and FYNNEI. Written as DNA, the CDR3 is TGTGCCAGCAGTGAGTTGCGCGGGAGATACGGGGAGACCCAGTACTTC. Translation gives CASSELRGRYGETQYF.

This chain uses TRBV7-8 with TRBJ2-1, with 7 positions matching TRBD2. CDR1 SGHVS and CDR2 FQNEAQ come from the germline V gene. V lost 3 bases and J lost 1; bases outside the gene matches: 6. The CDR3 is 16 residues long. CDR3 DNA sequence: TGTGCCAGCAGCTTGGTCCGGACTAGTTCCTACAATGAGCAGTTCTTC. Translated, it gives CASSLVRTSSYNEQFF.

The rearrangement uses TRBV9 and TRBJ2-7; TRBD2 aligns across 8 bases. The junction had 7 bases not matched to a gene; V was cut back by 1 base and J by 4 bases. CDR3 length: 15 residues. In germline, CDR1 is SGDLS, CDR2 YYNGEE. The CDR3 nucleotides are TGTGCCAGCAGCGTAACGAGCGGGAGAGGGTACGAGCAGTACTTC. Translation gives CASSVTSGRGYEQYF.